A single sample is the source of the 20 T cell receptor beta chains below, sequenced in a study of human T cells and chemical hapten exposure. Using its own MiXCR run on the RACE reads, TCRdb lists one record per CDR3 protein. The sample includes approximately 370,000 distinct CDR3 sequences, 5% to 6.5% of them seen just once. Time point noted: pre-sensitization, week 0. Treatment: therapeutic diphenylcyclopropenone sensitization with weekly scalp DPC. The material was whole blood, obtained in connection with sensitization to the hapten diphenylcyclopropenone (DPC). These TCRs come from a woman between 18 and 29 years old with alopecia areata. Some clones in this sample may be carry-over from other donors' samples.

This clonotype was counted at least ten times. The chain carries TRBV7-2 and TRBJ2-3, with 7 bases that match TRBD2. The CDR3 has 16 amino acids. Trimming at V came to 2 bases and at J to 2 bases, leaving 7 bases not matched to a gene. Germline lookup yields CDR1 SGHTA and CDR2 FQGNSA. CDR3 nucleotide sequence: TGTGCCAGCAGCTTACAGGCGGGGGACCCCACAGATACGCAGTATTTT. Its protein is CASSLQAGDPTDTQYF.

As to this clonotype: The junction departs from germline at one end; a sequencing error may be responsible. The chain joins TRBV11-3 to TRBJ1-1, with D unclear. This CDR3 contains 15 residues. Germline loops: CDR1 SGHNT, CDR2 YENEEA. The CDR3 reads CASSLASAGYTDAFF. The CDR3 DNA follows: TGTGCCAGCAGCTTAGCGTCGGCGGGTTACACTGATGCTTTCTTT.

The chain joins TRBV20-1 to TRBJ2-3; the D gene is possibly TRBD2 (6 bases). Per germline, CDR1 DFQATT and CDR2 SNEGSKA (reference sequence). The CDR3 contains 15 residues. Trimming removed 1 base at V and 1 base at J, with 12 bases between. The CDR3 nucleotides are TGCAGTGCTAGAGTTGGGACTGAAGGCACAGATACGCAGTATTTT. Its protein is CSARVGTEGTDTQYF.

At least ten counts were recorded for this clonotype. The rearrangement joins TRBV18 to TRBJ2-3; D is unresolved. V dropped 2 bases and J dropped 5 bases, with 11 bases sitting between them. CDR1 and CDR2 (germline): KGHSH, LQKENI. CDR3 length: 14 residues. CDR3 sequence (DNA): TGTGCCAGCTCACCAGACCCTTTTGGAGATACGCAGTATTTT. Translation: CASSPDPFGDTQYF.

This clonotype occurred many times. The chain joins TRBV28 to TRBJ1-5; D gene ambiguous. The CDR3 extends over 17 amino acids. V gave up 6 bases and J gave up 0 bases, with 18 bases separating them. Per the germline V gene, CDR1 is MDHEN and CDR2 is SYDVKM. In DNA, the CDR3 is TGTGCCAGCAGCGAACTAGGTTCACGGTATAGCAATCAGCCCCAGCATTTT. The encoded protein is CASSELGSRYSNQPQHF. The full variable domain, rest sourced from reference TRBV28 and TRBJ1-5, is DVKVTQSSRYLVKRTGEKVFLECVQDMDHENMFWYRQDPGLGLRLIYFSYDVKMKEKGDIPEGYSVSREKKERFSLILESASTNQTSMYLCASSELGSRYSNQPQHFGDGTRLSIL.

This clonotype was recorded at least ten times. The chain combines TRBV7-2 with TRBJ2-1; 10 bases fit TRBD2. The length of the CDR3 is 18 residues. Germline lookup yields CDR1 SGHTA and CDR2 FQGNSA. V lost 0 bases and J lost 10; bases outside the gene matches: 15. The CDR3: CASSLAPGASGGPGEQFF. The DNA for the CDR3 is TGTGCCAGCAGCTTAGCGCCAGGGGCTAGCGGGGGCCCCGGGGAGCAGTTCTTC.

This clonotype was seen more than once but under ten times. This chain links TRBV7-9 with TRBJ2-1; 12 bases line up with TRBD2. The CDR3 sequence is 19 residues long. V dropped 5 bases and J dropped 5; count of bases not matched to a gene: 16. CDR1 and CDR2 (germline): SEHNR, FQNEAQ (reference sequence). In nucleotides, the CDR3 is TGTGCCAGCAGCCCGGGACTAGCGGGCGGCGTCCTCCTAGACAATGAGCAGTTCTTC. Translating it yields CASSPGLAGGVLLDNEQFF.

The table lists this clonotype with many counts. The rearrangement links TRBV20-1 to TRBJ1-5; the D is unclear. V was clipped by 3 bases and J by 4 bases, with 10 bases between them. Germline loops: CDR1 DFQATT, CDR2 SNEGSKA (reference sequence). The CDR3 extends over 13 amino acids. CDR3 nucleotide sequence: TGCAGTGCTAGCGGAGGGCTAAATCAGCCCCAGCATTTT. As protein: CSASGGLNQPQHF.

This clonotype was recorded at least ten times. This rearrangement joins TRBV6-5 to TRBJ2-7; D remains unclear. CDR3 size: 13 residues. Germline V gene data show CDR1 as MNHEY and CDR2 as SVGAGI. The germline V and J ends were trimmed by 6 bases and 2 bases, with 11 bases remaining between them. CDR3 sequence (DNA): TGTGCCAGCAGCAAGGACCGTGCCTACGAGCAGTACTTC. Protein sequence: CASSKDRAYEQYF.

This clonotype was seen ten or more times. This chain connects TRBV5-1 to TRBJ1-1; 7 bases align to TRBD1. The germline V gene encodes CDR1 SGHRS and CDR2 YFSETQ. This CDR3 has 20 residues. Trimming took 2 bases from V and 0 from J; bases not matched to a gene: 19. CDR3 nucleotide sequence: TGCGCCAGCAGCTTCAGAGGGGGCTACTTTGACTCACCTATGAACACTGAAGCTTTCTTT. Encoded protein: CASSFRGGYFDSPMNTEAFF.

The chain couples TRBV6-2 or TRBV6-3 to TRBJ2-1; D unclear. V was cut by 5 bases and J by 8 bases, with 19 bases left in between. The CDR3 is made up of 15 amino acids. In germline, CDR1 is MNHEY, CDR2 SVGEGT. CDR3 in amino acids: CASSAPARASDEQFF. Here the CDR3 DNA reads TGTGCCAGCAGTGCACCCGCCCGAGCATCAGATGAGCAGTTCTTC.

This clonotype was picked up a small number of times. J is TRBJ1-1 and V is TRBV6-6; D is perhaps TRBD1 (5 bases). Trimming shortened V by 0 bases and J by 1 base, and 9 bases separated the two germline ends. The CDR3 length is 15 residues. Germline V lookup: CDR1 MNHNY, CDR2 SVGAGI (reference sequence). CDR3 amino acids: CASSYSGRENTEAFF. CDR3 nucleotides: TGTGCCAGCAGTTACTCAGGCAGGGAGAACACTGAAGCTTTCTTT.

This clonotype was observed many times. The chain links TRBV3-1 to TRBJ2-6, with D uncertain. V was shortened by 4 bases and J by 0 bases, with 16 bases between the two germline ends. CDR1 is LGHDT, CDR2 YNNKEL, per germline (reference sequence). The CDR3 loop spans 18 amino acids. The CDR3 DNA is TGTGCCAGCAGCCCTAGACGGCGGACCTTCTCTGGGGCCAACGTCCTGACTTTC. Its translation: CASSPRRRTFSGANVLTF.

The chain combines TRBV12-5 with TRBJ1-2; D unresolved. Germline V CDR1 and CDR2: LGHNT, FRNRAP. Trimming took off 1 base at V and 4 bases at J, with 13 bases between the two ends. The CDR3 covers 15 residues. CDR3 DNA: TGTGCTAGTGGTTTGGATGGGAACAGACCCTATGGCTACACCTTC. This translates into CASGLDGNRPYGYTF. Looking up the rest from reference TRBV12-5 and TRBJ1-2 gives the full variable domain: DARVTQTPRHKVTEMGQEVTMRCQPILGHNTVFWYRQTMMQGLELLAYFRNRAPLDDSGMPKDRFSAEMPDATLATLKIQPSEPRDSAVYFCASGLDGNRPYGYTFGSGTRLTVV.

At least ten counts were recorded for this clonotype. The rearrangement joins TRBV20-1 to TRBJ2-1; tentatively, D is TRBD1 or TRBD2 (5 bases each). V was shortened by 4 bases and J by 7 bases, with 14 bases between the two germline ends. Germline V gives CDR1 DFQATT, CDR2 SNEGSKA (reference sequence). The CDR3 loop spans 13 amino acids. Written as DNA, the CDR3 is TGCAGTGCTACAGGGTCCAGCGGTAATGAGCAGTTCTTC. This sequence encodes CSATGSSGNEQFF.

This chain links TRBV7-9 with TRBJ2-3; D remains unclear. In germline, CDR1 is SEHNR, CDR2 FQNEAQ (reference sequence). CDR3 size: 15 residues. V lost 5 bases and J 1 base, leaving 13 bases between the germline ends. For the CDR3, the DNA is TGTGCCAGCAGCCCCTACCCGCGCGGCACAGATACGCAGTATTTT. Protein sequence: CASSPYPRGTDTQYF.

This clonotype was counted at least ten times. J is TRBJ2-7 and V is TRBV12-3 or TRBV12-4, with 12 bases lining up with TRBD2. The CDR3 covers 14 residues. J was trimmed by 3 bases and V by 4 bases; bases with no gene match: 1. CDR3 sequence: CASSSTSGGYEQYF. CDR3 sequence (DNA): TGTGCCAGCAGTTCGACTAGCGGGGGCTACGAGCAGTACTTC.

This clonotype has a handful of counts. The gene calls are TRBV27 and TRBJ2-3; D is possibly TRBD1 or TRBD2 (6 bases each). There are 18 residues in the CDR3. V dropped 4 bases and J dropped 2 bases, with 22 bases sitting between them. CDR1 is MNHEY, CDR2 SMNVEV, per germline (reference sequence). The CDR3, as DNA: TGTGCCAGCAGTTCCCGACTTAGGGGGGATGGTAACACAGATACGCAGTATTTT. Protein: CASSSRLRGDGNTDTQYF.

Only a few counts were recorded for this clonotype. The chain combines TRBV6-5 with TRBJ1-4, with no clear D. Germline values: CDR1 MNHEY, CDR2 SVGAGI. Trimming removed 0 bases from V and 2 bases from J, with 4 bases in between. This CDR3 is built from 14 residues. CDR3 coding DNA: TGTGCCAGCAGTTACTCGGGCACTAATGAAAAACTGTTTTTT. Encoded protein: CASSYSGTNEKLFF.

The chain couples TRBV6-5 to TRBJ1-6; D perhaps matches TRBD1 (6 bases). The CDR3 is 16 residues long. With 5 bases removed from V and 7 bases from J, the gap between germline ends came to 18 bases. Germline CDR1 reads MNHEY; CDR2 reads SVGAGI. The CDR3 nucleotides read TGTGCCAGCAGTCACCCTTCGGCAGGGACAAATTCACCCCTCCACTTT. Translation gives CASSHPSAGTNSPLHF.